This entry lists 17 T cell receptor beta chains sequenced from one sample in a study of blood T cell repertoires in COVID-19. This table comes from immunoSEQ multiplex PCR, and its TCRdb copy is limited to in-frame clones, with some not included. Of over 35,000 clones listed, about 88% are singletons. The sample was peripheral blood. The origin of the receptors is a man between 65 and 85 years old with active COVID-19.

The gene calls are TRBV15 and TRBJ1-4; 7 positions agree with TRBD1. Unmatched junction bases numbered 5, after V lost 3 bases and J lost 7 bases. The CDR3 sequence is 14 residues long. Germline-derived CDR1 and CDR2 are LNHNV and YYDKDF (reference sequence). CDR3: CATSSRGQSEKLFF. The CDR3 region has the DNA TGTGCCACCAGCAGTAGGGGACAGAGTGAAAAACTGTTTTTT.

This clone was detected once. The CDR3 sequence is CASSLLGQEGSEAFF. The CDR3 DNA reads as TGCGCCAGCAGTCTGTTAGGACAGGAGGGATCTGAAGCTTTCTTT. The chain combines TRBV23-1 with TRBJ1-1, with TRBD1 matching 7 bases. TRBV23-1 belongs to the ORF category, with a function that is uncertain. The CDR3 covers 15 residues. V lost 4 bases and J lost 6; bases outside the gene matches: 11.

CDR3 residues: CASRLQGNTEAFF. The CDR3 DNA is TGTGCCAGCAGGTTACAGGGGAACACTGAAGCTTTCTTT. The chain carries TRBV6-5 and TRBJ1-1, with D possibly TRBD1 on 6 matching bases. V lost 6 bases and J lost 1, with 9 bases in between. The CDR3 has 13 residues. CDR1 MNHEY and CDR2 SVGAGI come from the germline V gene.

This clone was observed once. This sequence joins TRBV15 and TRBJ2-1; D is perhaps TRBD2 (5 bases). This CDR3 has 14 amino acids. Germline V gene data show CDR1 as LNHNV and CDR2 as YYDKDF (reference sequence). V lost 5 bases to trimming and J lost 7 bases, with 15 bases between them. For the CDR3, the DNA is TGTGCCACCAGCTTTCGAATCGGACTTAATGAGCAGTTCTTC. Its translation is CATSFRIGLNEQFF.

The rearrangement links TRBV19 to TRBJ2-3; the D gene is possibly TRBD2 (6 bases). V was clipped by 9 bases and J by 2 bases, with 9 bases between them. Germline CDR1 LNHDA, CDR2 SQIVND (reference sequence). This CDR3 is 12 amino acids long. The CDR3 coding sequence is TGTGCCAGCTCGGGGGACACAGATACGCAGTATTTT. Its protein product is CASSGDTDTQYF.

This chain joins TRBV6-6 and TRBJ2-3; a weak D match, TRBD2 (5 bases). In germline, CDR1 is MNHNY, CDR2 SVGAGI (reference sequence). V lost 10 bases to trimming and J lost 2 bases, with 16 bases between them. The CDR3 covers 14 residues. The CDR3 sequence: CATEYGKYTDTQYF. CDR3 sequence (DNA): TGTGCCACCGAGTACGGGAAGTACACAGATACGCAGTATTTT.

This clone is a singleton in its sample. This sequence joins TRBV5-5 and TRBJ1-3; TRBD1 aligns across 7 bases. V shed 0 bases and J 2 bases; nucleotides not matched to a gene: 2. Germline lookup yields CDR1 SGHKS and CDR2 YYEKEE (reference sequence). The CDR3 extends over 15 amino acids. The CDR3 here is CASSLGTGPGNTIYF. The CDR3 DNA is TGTGCCAGCAGCTTGGGGACAGGCCCTGGAAACACCATATATTTT.

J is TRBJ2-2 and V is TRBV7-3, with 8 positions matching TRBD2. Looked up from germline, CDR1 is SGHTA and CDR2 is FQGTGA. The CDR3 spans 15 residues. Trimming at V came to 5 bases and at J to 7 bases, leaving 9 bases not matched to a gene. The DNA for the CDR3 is TGTGCCAGCAGCGCGACCAGCGGGAGACGCGGGGAGCTGTTTTTT. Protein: CASSATSGRRGELFF.

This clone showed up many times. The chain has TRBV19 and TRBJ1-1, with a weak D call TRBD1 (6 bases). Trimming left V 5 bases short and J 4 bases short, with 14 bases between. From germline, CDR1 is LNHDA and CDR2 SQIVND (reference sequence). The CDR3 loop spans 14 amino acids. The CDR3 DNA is TGTGCCAGTAGTTCCAAGGGGGTCGGCACTGAAGCTTTCTTT. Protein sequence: CASSSKGVGTEAFF.

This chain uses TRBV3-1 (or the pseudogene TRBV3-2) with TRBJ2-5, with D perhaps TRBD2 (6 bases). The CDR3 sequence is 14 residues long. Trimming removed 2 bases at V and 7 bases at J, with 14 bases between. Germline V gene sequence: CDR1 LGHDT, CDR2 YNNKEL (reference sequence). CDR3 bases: TGTGCCAGCAGCCAACTCCAGGGACTTCGGACCCAGTACTTC. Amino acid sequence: CASSQLQGLRTQYF.

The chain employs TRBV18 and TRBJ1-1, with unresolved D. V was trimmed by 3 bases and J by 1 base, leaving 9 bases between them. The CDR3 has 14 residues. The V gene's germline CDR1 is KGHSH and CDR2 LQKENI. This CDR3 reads CASSPQNRNTEAFF. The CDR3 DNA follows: TGTGCCAGCTCACCCCAGAACCGGAACACTGAAGCTTTCTTT.

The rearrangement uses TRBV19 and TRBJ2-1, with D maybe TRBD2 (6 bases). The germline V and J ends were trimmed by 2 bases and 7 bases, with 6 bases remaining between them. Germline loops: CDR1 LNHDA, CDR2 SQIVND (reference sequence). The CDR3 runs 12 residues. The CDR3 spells CASSIRGNEQFF. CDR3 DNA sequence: TGTGCCAGTAGTATACGGGGGAATGAGCAGTTCTTC.

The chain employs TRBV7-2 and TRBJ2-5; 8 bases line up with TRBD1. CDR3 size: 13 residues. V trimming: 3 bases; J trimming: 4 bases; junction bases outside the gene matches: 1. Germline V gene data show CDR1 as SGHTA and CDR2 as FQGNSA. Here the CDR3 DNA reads TGTGCCAGCAGCTTTACAGGGGGAGAGACCCAGTACTTC. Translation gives CASSFTGGETQYF.

The CDR3 DNA reads as TGTGCCAGCAGCCCGGTAGCGGGAGGGCCAACAGATACGCAGTATTTT. Amino acids: CASSPVAGGPTDTQYF. The J gene is TRBJ2-3, the V gene TRBV11-2; 11 bases align to TRBD2. CDR1 is SGHAT and CDR2 is FQNNGV in the germline V gene. V gave up 5 bases and J gave up 3 bases; unmatched junction bases: 7. The CDR3 spans 16 residues.

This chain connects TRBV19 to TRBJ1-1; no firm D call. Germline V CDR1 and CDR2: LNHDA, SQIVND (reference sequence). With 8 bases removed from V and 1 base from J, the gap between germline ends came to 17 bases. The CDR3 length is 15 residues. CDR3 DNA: TGTGCCAGTCTACGGTCGTCGGCGGGGAACACTGAAGCTTTCTTT. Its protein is CASLRSSAGNTEAFF. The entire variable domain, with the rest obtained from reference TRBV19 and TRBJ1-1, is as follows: DGGITQSPKYLFRKEGQNVTLSCEQNLNHDAMYWYRQDPGQGLRLIYYSQIVNDFQKGDIAEGYSVSREKKESFPLTVTSAQKNPTAFYLCASLRSSAGNTEAFFGQGTRLTVV.

In DNA form, the CDR3 reads TGCGCCAGCAGCACCGGGACAGGGGGCCACGAGCAGTACTTC. Residues: CASSTGTGGHEQYF. This chain joins TRBV5-1 and TRBJ2-7; 12 nucleotides align to TRBD1. After removal of 4 bases from V and 5 bases from J, the junction contained 4 bases not matched to a gene. Germline-derived CDR1 and CDR2 are SGHRS and YFSETQ. The CDR3 extends over 14 amino acids.

The CDR3 nucleotides are TGTGCCAGCAGACGGAGGACAGGGCCCGTCCAAGAGACCCAGTACTTC. It translates to CASRRRTGPVQETQYF. The J gene is TRBJ2-5, the V gene TRBV2; 8 bases agree with TRBD1. CDR3 length: 16 amino acids. Germline V lookup: CDR1 SNHLY, CDR2 FYNNEI. Unmatched junction bases numbered 10, after V lost 6 bases and J lost 1 base.